These 7 T cell receptor beta chains were sequenced from one sample in a study of brain metastases from non-small cell lung cancer. Clones were read by immunoSEQ multiplex PCR, and TCRdb kept only the in-frame ones, dropping some. The repertoire has roughly 14,000 clones, about 83% of them found once; the top ten carry more than 7.5%. The sample consisted of primary lung tumor tissue. These receptors were taken from a donor over 35 with non-small cell lung cancer.

This clone was picked up one time. V and J are TRBV28 and TRBJ2-2; 7 bases map to TRBD2. CDR3 length equals 14 residues. After removal of 4 bases from V and 5 bases from J, the junction contained 4 bases not matched to a gene. The V gene's germline CDR1 is MDHEN and CDR2 SYDVKM. As DNA, the CDR3 is TGTGCCAGCAGTTCCCCGGGGGGAACCGGGGAGCTGTTTTTT. Protein: CASSSPGGTGELFF. The full variable domain, rest sourced from reference TRBV28 and TRBJ2-2, is DVKVTQSSRYLVKRTGEKVFLECVQDMDHENMFWYRQDPGLGLRLIYFSYDVKMKEKGDIPEGYSVSREKKERFSLILESASTNQTSMYLCASSSPGGTGELFFGEGSRLTVL.

V gene TRBV28 combines with J gene TRBJ1-4; 9 bases agree with TRBD1. CDR3 size: 15 residues. The junction had 7 bases not matched to a gene; V was cut back by 5 bases and J by 6 bases. CDR1 MDHEN and CDR2 SYDVKM come from the germline V gene. CDR3 amino acids: CASSPTGTGYEKLFF. CDR3 bases: TGTGCCAGCAGTCCCACCGGGACAGGGTATGAAAAACTGTTTTTT.

The DNA of the CDR3 is TGTGCCAGCAGCACACACAACCTGAACACCGGGGAGCTGTTTTTT. Protein product: CASSTHNLNTGELFF. This rearrangement joins TRBV5-5 to TRBJ2-2; D not certain. The CDR3 consists of 15 residues. The germline V gene encodes CDR1 SGHKS and CDR2 YYEKEE (reference sequence). V was cut by 4 bases and J by 1 base, with 11 bases left in between.

The gene calls are TRBV7-2 and TRBJ1-1, with 7 bases identical to TRBD1. V was pared by 2 bases and J by 7 bases, with 7 bases of the junction left unmatched. Germline V gives CDR1 SGHTA, CDR2 FQGNSA. This CDR3 has 14 residues. CDR3 DNA sequence: TGTGCCAGCAGCTTATATGGGACAGATAATGAAGCTTTCTTT. Translating gives CASSLYGTDNEAFF.

The V call is TRBV9, the J call TRBJ1-1, with 7 bases fitting TRBD1. Germline V gene lookup returns CDR1 SGDLS and CDR2 YYNGEE. The CDR3 totals 18 residues. V was clipped by 0 bases and J by 3 bases; unmatched bases: 14. For the CDR3, the DNA is TGTGCCAGCAGCGTAGGCCCTTTTTACAGGGGAGGGGACACTGAAGCTTTCTTT. It specifies CASSVGPFYRGGDTEAFF. The whole variable domain, remainder taken from reference TRBV9 and TRBJ1-1, is DSGVTQTPKHLITATGQRVTLRCSPRSGDLSVYWYQQSLDQGLQFLIQYYNGEERAKGNILERFSAQQFPDLHSELNLSSLELGDSALYFCASSVGPFYRGGDTEAFFGQGTRLTVV.

This chain joins TRBV10-3 and TRBJ1-5, with unresolved D. Trimming removed 0 bases at V and 0 bases at J, with 12 bases between. There are 17 residues in the CDR3. Germline-derived CDR1 and CDR2 are ENHRY and SYGVKD. The CDR3 loop reads CAISESNNSISNQPQHF. The CDR3 nucleotides read TGTGCCATCAGTGAGTCGAACAACAGTATTAGCAATCAGCCCCAGCATTTT.

The chain carries TRBV4-1 and TRBJ1-4, with TRBD1 matching 7 bases. This CDR3 comprises 16 residues. V lost 5 bases, J lost 8 bases, and 14 bases stayed unmatched. From germline, CDR1 is MGHRA and CDR2 YSYEKL. CDR3 DNA sequence: TGCGCCAGCAGCACGGGGGTACAGGGGATAGGGGAAAAACTGTTTTTT. This gives the protein CASSTGVQGIGEKLFF.